This TCR beta chain was sequenced during a study of blood T cell repertoires in COVID-19. Study overall: The study drew acute and convalescent COVID-19 samples from the United States, Italy and Spain. The cDNA or gDNA used as material had been derived from T cells, B-cell-depleted T cells, or PBMCs.

J was trimmed by 1 base and V by 3 bases; bases with no gene match: 0. The CDR3 length is 14 residues. Germline values: CDR1 SGHTA, CDR2 FQGNSA. The protocol was immunoSEQ multiplex PCR, while the TCRdb copy is restricted to in-frame clones and leaves out a portion. The sample comprises fewer than 90,000 clones, roughly 88% of which are singletons, and about 6.7% rests with the top ten. Material: peripheral blood. This TCR derives from a man between 65 and 79 years old with acute or convalescent COVID-19. The chain joins TRBV7-2 to TRBJ1-5; TRBD1 agrees at 7 bases. The CDR3: CASSLGQSNQPQHF. CDR3 in DNA: TGTGCCAGCAGCTTGGGACAGAGCAATCAGCCCCAGCATTTT.